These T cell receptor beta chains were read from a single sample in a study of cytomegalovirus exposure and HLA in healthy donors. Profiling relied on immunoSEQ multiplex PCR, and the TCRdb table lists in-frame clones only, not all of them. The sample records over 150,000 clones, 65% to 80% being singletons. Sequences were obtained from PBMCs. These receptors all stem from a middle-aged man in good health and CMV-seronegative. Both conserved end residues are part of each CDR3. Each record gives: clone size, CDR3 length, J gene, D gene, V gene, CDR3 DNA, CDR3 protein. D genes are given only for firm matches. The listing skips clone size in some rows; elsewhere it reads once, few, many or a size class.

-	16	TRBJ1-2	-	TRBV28	TGTGCCAGCCGAGGGACCCATGGACAGCGCCTTTATGGCTACACCTTC	CASRGTHGQRLYGYTF
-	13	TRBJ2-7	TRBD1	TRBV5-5	TGTGCCAGCAGCTCCCGACAGGGGAACGAGCAGTACTTC	CASSSRQGNEQYF
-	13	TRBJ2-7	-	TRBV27	TGTGCCAGCAGTTTACACAGTTCCTACGAGCAGTACTTC	CASSLHSSYEQYF
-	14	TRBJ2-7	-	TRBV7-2	TGTGCCAGCAGCTCACTAGCTTCGGTCGGCGAGCAGTACTTC	CASSSLASVGEQYF
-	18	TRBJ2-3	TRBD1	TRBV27	TGTGCCAGCAGTCTCACCCCAGGGGGCAGGGGTAGCACAGATACGCAGTATTTT	CASSLTPGGRGSTDTQYF
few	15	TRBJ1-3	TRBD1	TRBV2	TGTGCCAGCAGCGAACAGGGGCCCTCTGGAAACACCATATATTTT	CASSEQGPSGNTIYF
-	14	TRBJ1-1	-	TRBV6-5	TGTGCCAGCAGTCAAAACACAGGGTCTACTGAAGCTTTCTTT	CASSQNTGSTEAFF
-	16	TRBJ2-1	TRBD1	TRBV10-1	TGCGCCAGCAGTGAGCGTGAGGACAGGGTGTACAATGAGCAGTTCTTC	CASSEREDRVYNEQFF
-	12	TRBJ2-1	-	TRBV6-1	TGTGCCAGCAGCGGTCCGTACAATGAGCAGTTCTTC	CASSGPYNEQFF
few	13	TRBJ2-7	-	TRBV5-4	TGTGCCAGCAGTTTGGGGACACACTACGAGCAGTACTTC	CASSLGTHYEQYF
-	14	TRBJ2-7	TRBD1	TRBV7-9	TGTGCCAGCAGCCAGCGGGACAGGGGCCACGAGCAGTACTTC	CASSQRDRGHEQYF
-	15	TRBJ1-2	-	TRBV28	TGTGCCAGCAGTTTCCGATGGGGGCCGGCGTATGGCTACACCTTC	CASSFRWGPAYGYTF
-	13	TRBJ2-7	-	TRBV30	TGTGCCTGGACAGATGGGGCCTCCTACGAGCAGTACTTC	CAWTDGASYEQYF
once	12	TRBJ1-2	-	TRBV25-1	TGTGCCAGCAGTGAGGGACTCTATGGCTACACCTTC	CASSEGLYGYTF
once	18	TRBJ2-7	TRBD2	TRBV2	TGTGCCAGCAGTCCCCGAGGTAGCGGGGTACCAAGCTCCTACGAGCAGTACTTC	CASSPRGSGVPSSYEQYF
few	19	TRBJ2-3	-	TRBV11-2	TGTGCCAGCAGCTTAGCCGGGCTATGGGGGCGGTCTAGCACAGATACGCAGTATTTT	CASSLAGLWGRSSTDTQYF
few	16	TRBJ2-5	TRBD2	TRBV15	TGTGCCACCAGCAGAGGCAGCGGGGGACTCCAAGAGACCCAGTACTTC	CATSRGSGGLQETQYF
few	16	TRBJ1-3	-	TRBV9	TGTGCCAGCAGCAATCCGCCGACAGGAGCTGGAAACACCATATATTTT	CASSNPPTGAGNTIYF
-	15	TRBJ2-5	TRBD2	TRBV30	TGTGCCTGGGGGTTCGGGACTAGCGGACAAGAGACCCAGTACTTC	CAWGFGTSGQETQYF
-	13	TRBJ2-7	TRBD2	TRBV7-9	TGTGCCAGCAGCTTCGGAGCGGGATACGAGCAGTACTTC	CASSFGAGYEQYF
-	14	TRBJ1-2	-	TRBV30	TGTGCCTGGAGTGTACCCTTCAGGGTAGATGGCTACACCTTC	CAWSVPFRVDGYTF
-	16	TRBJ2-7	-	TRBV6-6	TGTGCCAGCAGTCCCTCCAGCGGACTGGGTTCTTACGAGCAGTACTTC	CASSPSSGLGSYEQYF
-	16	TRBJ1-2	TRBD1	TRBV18	TGTGCCAGCTCACCGGGACAGGCTGTGTCTAACTATGGCTACACCTTC	CASSPGQAVSNYGYTF
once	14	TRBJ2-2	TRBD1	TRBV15	TGTGCCACCACCGGGACAGTGAACACCGGGGAGCTGTTTTTT	CATTGTVNTGELFF
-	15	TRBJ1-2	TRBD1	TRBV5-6	TGTGCCAGCAGCCCCAACAGACAGGGTGGCTATGGCTACACCTTC	CASSPNRQGGYGYTF
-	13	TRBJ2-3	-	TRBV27	TGTGCCAGCAGTTTAAGCCCGGGGGATACGCAGTATTTT	CASSLSPGDTQYF
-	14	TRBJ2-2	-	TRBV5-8	TGTGCCAGCAGCCAAACTAGATTGGTCGGGGAGCTGTTTTTT	CASSQTRLVGELFF
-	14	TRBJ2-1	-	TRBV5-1	TGCGCCAGCAGCTTGGGGCTAGCCTACAATGAGCAGTTCTTC	CASSLGLAYNEQFF
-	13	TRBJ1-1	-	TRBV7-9	TGTGCCAGCAGCTTCGGCGCGGGCGAAAGGGCTTTCTTT	CASSFGAGERAFF
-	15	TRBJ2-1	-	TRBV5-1	TGCGCCAGCAGCGCACCGGGACCACGGGACTCTGAGCAGTTCTTC	CASSAPGPRDSEQFF
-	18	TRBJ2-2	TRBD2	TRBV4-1	TGCGCCAGCAGCCAAGGTCCGGGGGGGATCCTCGGGACCGGGGAGCTGTTTTTT	CASSQGPGGILGTGELFF
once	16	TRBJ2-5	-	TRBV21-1	TGTGCCAGCAGCGCCCGGACTAGCGGGGGGCTGGAGACCCAGTACTTC	CASSARTSGGLETQYF
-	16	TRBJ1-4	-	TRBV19	TGTGCCAGTAGAGAAGGGAGGGCAGGACCGTATGAAAAACTGTTTTTT	CASREGRAGPYEKLFF
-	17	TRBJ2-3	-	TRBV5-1	TGCGCCAGCAGCTTGGCCCCGGGCGGGGGCTCCACAGATACGCAGTATTTT	CASSLAPGGGSTDTQYF
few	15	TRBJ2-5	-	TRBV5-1	TGCGCCAGCAGCTTGGTGGCTAGCGCAACAGAGACCCAGTACTTC	CASSLVASATETQYF
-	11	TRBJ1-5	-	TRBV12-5	TGTGCTAGTGGCGTCAATCAGCCCCAGCATTTT	CASGVNQPQHF
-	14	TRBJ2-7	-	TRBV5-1	TGCGCCAGCAGCTTGGGGGGAGGGGGGTCCGAGCAGTACTTC	CASSLGGGGSEQYF
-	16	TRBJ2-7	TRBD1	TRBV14	TGTGCCAGCAGCAGACCGGGACAGGGTCCCTCCTACGAGCAGTACTTC	CASSRPGQGPSYEQYF
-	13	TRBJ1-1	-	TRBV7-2	TGTGCCAGCAGCTCCCCAGGGAACACTGAAGCTTTCTTT	CASSSPGNTEAFF
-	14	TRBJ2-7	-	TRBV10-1	TGCGCCACTCTTTTCTTCGGAGAGCCTTCCGAGCAGTACTTC	CATLFFGEPSEQYF
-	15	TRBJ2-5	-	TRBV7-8	TGTGCCAGCAGCTATATACAGGGAAGTGGAGAGACCCAGTACTTC	CASSYIQGSGETQYF
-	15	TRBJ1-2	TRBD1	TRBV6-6	TGTGCCAGCTGCCCGGGACAGTCGACTAGCTATGGCTACACCTTC	CASCPGQSTSYGYTF